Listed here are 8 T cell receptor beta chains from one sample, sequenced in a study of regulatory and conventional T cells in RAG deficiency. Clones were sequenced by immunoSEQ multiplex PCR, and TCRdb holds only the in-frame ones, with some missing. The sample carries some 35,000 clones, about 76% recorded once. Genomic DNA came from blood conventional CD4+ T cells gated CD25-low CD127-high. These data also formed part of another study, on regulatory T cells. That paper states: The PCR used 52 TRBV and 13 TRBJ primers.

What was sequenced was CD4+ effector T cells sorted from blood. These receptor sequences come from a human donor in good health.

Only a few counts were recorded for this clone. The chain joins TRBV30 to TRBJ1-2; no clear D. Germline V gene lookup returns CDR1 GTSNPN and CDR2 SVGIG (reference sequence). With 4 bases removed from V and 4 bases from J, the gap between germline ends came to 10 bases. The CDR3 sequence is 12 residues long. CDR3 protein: CAWTRDSYGYTF. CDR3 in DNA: TGTGCCTGGACCCGGGATAGCTATGGCTACACCTTC.

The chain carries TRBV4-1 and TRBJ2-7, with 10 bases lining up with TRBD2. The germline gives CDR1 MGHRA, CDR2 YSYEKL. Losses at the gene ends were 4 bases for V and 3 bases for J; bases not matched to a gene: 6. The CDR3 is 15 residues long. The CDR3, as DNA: TGCGCCAGCAGCCGTTTAGAGCGGGGGGGCTACGAGCAGTACTTC. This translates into CASSRLERGGYEQYF.

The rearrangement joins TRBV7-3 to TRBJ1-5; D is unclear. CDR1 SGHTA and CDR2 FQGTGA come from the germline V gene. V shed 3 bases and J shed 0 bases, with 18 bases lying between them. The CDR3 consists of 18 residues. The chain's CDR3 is CASSFHPGVSYSNQPQHF. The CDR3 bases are TGTGCCAGCAGCTTCCATCCCGGGGTCAGCTATAGCAATCAGCCCCAGCATTTT. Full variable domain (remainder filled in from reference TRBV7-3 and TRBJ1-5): GAGVSQTPSNKVTEKGKYVELRCDPISGHTALYWYRQSLGQGPEFLIYFQGTGAADDSGLPNDRFFAVRPEGSVSTLKIQRTERGDSAVYLCASSFHPGVSYSNQPQHFGDGTRLSIL.

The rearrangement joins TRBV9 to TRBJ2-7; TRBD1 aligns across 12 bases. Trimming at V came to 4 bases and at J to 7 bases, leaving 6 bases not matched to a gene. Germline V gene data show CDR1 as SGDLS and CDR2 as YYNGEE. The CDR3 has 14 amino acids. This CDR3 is CASSRDRGRLEQYF. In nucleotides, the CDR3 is TGTGCCAGCAGCCGGGACAGGGGGCGGCTTGAGCAGTACTTC.

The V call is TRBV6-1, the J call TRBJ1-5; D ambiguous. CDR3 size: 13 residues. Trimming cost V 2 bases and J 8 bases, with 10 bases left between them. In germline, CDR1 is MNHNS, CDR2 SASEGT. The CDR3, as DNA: TGTGCCAGCAGTGAAAGCGGGAGCGAGCCCCAGCATTTT. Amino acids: CASSESGSEPQHF.

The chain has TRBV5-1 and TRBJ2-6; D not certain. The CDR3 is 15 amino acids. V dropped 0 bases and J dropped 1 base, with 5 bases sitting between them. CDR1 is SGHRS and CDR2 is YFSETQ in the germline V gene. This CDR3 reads CASSLGSSGANVLTF. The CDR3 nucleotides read TGCGCCAGCAGCTTGGGATCTTCTGGGGCCAACGTCCTGACTTTC.

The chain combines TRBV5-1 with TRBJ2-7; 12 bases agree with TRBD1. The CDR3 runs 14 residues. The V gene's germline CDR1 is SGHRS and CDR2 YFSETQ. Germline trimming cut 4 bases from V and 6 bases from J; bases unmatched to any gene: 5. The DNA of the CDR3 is TGCGCCAGCAGCCCTCCGGGACAGGGGGCCGAGCAGTACTTC. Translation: CASSPPGQGAEQYF.

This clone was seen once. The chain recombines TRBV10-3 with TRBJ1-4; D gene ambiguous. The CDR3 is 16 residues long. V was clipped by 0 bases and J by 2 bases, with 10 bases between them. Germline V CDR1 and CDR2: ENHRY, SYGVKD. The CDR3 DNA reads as TGTGCCATCAGTGAGTCGGGGAGGGCGACTAATGAAAAACTGTTTTTT. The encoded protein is CAISESGRATNEKLFF.